This T cell receptor beta chain appears in the sequencing data of a study of cytomegalovirus exposure and HLA in healthy donors. General study points: A few of the chains that were CMV-associated were confirmed in vitro to be specific for CMV antigens.

Concerning this clone: Its target is not known.

Germline trimming cut 4 bases from V and 1 base from J; bases unmatched to any gene: 6. Germline CDR1 and CDR2: LGHNA and YNFKEQ. The CDR3 has 15 residues. In the PCR, 60 Vbeta and 13 Jbeta primers were used. Repertoires were generated with immunoSEQ multiplex PCR, while TCRdb's copy carries only in-frame clones and drops some. The top ten hold about 0.9% of the sample, which has 160,000 or so clones, around nine tenths seen once. The chain has TRBV4-2 and TRBJ2-7; 8 nucleotides match TRBD2. The sequencing sample was made of PBMCs. The TCR originated in a woman aged 30 to 39 in good health and CMV-seronegative. CDR3 DNA: TGTGCCAGCAGCCCTCAGCGGGAGTCGTCCTACGAGCAGTACTTC. Protein sequence: CASSPQRESSYEQYF.